This TCR beta chain was sequenced in a study of blood T cell repertoires in COVID-19. For the study at large: Italy, Spain and the United States were the sources of the convalescent and acute COVID-19 samples.

Study processing details: Researchers report that nucleated cell counts were estimated from reference gene primer amplification. Here immunoSEQ multiplex PCR was the method, and the copy in TCRdb shows in-frame clones only, minus some. The V and J calls and clone size are taken from that table; D and trimming were inferred from the DNA. Of roughly 100,000 clones in the sample, approximately 78% are singletons; the top ten hold about 16%. Specimen: peripheral blood. This sequence was found in a woman over 75 with acute or convalescent COVID-19.

CDR3 sequence reads: CASSNPGVVNEQFF. CDR3 bases: TGTGCCAGCAGCAACCCGGGGGTGGTCAATGAGCAGTTCTTC. The chain recombines TRBV5-6 with TRBJ2-1, with D possibly TRBD2 on 6 matching bases. Germline lookup yields CDR1 SGHDT and CDR2 YYEEEE. Trimming removed 4 bases from V and 6 bases from J, with 14 bases in between. There are 14 residues in the CDR3.